The T cell receptor beta chain described here comes from a study of T cells in Graves' hyperthyroidism and ophthalmopathy. In the study overall: Blood from the periphery was taken at initial diagnosis, before any treatment.

Template material for amplifying TCR beta CDR3 regions consisted of RNA transcripts. Initially, a first-round RT-PCR of the TCR CDR3 employed the HTBI primer set. One entry per CDR3 protein results from TCRdb running MiXCR on the multiplex PCR reads. In the table there are more than 300,000 distinct CDR3 sequences, more than 11% of which are singletons. Study results and limitations: Prediction of ophthalmopathy progression came a median approximately 7 months pre-onset. Stable hyperthyroidism was separated from ophthalmopathy by a model based on 13 V-J features.

Hyperthyroidism in the patients, aged 18 to 65, was newly diagnosed and under 2 months in duration. Germline trimming cut 6 bases from V and 0 bases from J; bases unmatched to any gene: 17. This CDR3 is 19 amino acids long. Germline loops: CDR1 MDHEN, CDR2 SYDVKM. This clonotype has a count of ten or more. Its antigen is not identified. The sequencing sample was made of blood. The chain couples TRBV28 to TRBJ2-3, with 8 bases matching TRBD2. This clonotype was obtained from a woman aged 25 to 39 with Graves' hyperthyroidism. This chain's CDR3 is CASSLGRLAGSPSTDTQYF. The CDR3 bases are TGTGCCAGCAGCCTAGGGAGGCTAGCGGGCAGCCCTAGCACAGATACGCAGTATTTT.